The clone carrying this T cell receptor (beta chain) showed up just a few times. The V and J ends lost 5 bases and 4 bases respectively, with 15 bases between them. This CDR3 spans 14 amino acids. Germline V lookup: CDR1 SGHVS, CDR2 FNYEAQ. Assay used: immunoSEQ multiplex PCR; TCRdb lists only in-frame clones, some missing. The sample shows 60,000 or so clones, roughly 86% of them seen only once. This record comes from a study of lymphopenia after photon versus proton radiotherapy. This sequence originates from a man aged 40-49 years with gastric cancer. This specimen consisted of peripheral blood, obtained from a patient treated with photon-based radiotherapy. The chain is built from TRBV7-6 and TRBJ2-7, with D tentatively TRBD1 or TRBD2 (5 bases each). The CDR3 region is CASSPGRGGYEQYF. The DNA of the CDR3 is TGTGCCAGCAGCCCCGGAAGGGGCGGGTACGAGCAGTACTTC.